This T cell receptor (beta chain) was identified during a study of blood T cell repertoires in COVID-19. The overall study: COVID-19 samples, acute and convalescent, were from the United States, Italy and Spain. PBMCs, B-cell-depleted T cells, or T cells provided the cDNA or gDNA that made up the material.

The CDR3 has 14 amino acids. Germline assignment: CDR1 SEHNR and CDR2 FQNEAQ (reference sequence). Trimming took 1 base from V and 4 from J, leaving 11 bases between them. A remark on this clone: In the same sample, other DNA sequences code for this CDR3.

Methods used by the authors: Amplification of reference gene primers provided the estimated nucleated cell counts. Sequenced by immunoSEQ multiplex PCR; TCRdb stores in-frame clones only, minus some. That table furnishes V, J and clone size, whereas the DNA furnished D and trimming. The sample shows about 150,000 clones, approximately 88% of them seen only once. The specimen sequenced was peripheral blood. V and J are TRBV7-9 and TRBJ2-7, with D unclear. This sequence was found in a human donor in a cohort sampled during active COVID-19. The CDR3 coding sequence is TGTGCCAGCAGCTTAGGGGCCCCCTCGTACGAGCAGTACTTC. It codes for CASSLGAPSYEQYF.